A single sample gave rise to the 10 T cell receptor beta chains below, sequenced in a study of blood T cell repertoires in COVID-19. TCRdb's table, derived via immunoSEQ multiplex PCR, lists solely in-frame clones and lacks some. The sample records under 300,000 clones, roughly 90% being singletons. Sequenced input: PBMCs or T cells enriched from blood (not recorded which). The receptors derive from a woman aged 40 to 50 with acute COVID-19.

V is TRBV20-1 and J is TRBJ1-2; D unclear. This CDR3 comprises 11 residues. The germline V gene encodes CDR1 DFQATT and CDR2 SNEGSKA (reference sequence). V lost 8 bases and J lost 0, with 7 bases in between. The DNA for the CDR3 is TGCAGTCCTGTCTCTAACTATGGCTACACCTTC. It specifies CSPVSNYGYTF.

The chain couples TRBV4-1 to TRBJ2-1; a possible D gene is TRBD2 (8 bases). The CDR3 spans 17 residues. CDR1 is MGHRA and CDR2 is YSYEKL in the germline V gene. V was shortened by 5 bases and J by 5 bases, with 22 bases between the two germline ends. CDR3 bases: TGCGCCAGCAGCGCCCAACAGGGGACTAGGCACCACAATGAGCAGTTCTTC. Encoded protein: CASSAQQGTRHHNEQFF.

The V and J genes are TRBV7-9 and TRBJ1-1; tentatively, D is TRBD1 (6 bases). Trimming pared 5 bases from V and 5 bases from J, leaving 15 bases between. Germline V gene data show CDR1 as SEHNR and CDR2 as FQNEAQ (reference sequence). CDR3 length: 14 amino acids. The CDR3 loop is CASSPTGRGTEAFF. The CDR3 nucleotides read TGTGCCAGCAGCCCGACAGGTAGGGGGACTGAAGCTTTCTTT.

V usage is TRBV25-1 and J usage is TRBJ1-1; weak D call: TRBD1 (6 bases). CDR1 is MGHDK, CDR2 SYGVNS, per germline. The ends were cut back, 4 bases at V and 3 bases at J, with 9 bases in the middle. This CDR3 is 13 amino acids long. The CDR3 loop is CASSVQGYTEAFF. The CDR3 DNA is TGTGCCAGCAGTGTACAGGGATACACTGAAGCTTTCTTT. Full variable domain (remainder filled in from reference TRBV25-1 and TRBJ1-1): EADIYQTPRYLVIGTGKKITLECSQTMGHDKMYWYQQDPGMELHLIHYSYGVNSTEKGDLSSESTVSRIRTEHFPLTLESARPSHTSQYLCASSVQGYTEAFFGQGTRLTVV.

Only a few counts were recorded for this clone. The chain uses TRBV15 and TRBJ1-1; D might be TRBD1 (6 bases). In germline, CDR1 is LNHNV, CDR2 YYDKDF (reference sequence). Trimming cost V 3 bases and J 0 bases, with 8 bases left between them. The CDR3 totals 14 residues. The CDR3 DNA sequence: TGTGCCACCAGCAGGGACAGACTGAACACTGAAGCTTTCTTT. It encodes CATSRDRLNTEAFF. Filled out from reference TRBV15 and TRBJ1-1, the complete variable domain reads DAMVIQNPRYQVTQFGKPVTLSCSQTLNHNVMYWYQQKSSQAPKLLFHYYDKDFNNEADTPDNFQSRRPNTSFCFLDIRSPGLGDTAMYLCATSRDRLNTEAFFGQGTRLTVV.

The gene calls are TRBV5-1 and TRBJ1-1; D might be TRBD1 (6 bases). The CDR3 spans 15 residues. CDR1 and CDR2 (germline): SGHRS, YFSETQ. V was clipped by 0 bases and J by 1 base, with 10 bases between them. CDR3 nucleotides: TGCGCCAGCAGCTTGGAGGGGACACCGAACACTGAAGCTTTCTTT. It yields the protein CASSLEGTPNTEAFF.

CDR3 sequence reads: CASGLERATNEKLFF. The CDR3 DNA reads as TGTGCTAGTGGTTTGGAGCGGGCAACTAATGAAAAACTGTTTTTT. The chain couples TRBV12-5 to TRBJ1-4; D is uncertain. Germline-derived CDR1 and CDR2 are LGHNT and FRNRAP. Trimming removed 1 base at V and 0 bases at J, with 6 bases between. CDR3 length: 15 amino acids.

This chain uses TRBV2 with TRBJ1-5; 8 bases are a match to TRBD1. CDR3 size: 15 residues. Per the germline V gene, CDR1 is SNHLY and CDR2 is FYNNEI. Trimming cost V 7 bases and J 1 base; bases outside gene matches: 6. Here the CDR3 reads CASTRTGNSNQPQHF. The CDR3 DNA follows: TGTGCCAGCACCCGGACAGGGAACAGCAATCAGCCCCAGCATTTT.

The CDR3 protein is CASSPGQAYNEKLFF. As DNA, the CDR3 is TGCGCCAGCAGCCCCGGACAGGCCTATAATGAAAAACTGTTTTTT. J is TRBJ1-4 and V is TRBV5-1, with 7 bases fitting TRBD1. The CDR3 has 15 residues. Germline CDR1 and CDR2: SGHRS and YFSETQ. Trimming took 4 bases from V and 4 from J; bases not matched to a gene: 7.

The chain recombines TRBV2 with TRBJ1-4; D uncertain. Germline lookup yields CDR1 SNHLY and CDR2 FYNNEI. The CDR3 extends over 16 amino acids. V lost 8 bases to trimming and J lost 0 bases, with 16 bases between them. CDR3: CASRRRNWATNEKLFF. CDR3 sequence (DNA): TGTGCCAGCCGTAGGCGGAATTGGGCAACTAATGAAAAACTGTTTTTT.